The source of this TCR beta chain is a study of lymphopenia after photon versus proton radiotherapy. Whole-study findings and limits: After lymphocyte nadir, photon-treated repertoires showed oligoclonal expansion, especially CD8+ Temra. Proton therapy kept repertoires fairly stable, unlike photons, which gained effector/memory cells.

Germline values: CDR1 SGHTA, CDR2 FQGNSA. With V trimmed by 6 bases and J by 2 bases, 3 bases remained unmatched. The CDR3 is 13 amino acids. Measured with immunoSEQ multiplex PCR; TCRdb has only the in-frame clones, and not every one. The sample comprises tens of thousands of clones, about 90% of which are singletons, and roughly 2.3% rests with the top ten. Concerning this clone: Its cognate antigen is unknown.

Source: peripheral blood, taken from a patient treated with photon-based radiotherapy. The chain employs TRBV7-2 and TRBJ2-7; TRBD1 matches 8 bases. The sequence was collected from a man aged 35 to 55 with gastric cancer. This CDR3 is CASRPTGAYEQYF. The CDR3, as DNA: TGTGCCAGCAGGCCGACAGGGGCCTACGAGCAGTACTTC.